What follows are 20 T cell receptor beta chains derived from one specimen sequenced in a study of graft-versus-host responses after intestinal transplantation. Their specific antigens are unknown. Assay used: immunoSEQ multiplex PCR; TCRdb lists only in-frame clones, some missing. The profile covers roughly 90,000 clones, with approximately 89% appearing a single time and 0.3% to 0.35% taken by the ten largest. This specimen consisted of unstimulated CD4+ T cells sorted from spleen or lymph node cells, obtained before transplant. These TCRs come from a human donor who was the organ donor for an intestinal transplant.

This clone has only one observation. The chain recombines TRBV5-1 with TRBJ2-7, with D maybe TRBD1 (6 bases). This CDR3 has 13 residues. CDR1 is SGHRS and CDR2 is YFSETQ in the germline V gene. Trimming removed 0 bases at V and 6 bases at J, with 10 bases between. The DNA for the CDR3 is TGCGCCAGCAGCTTGGAGGGGGTGGGCGAGCAGTACTTC. Protein: CASSLEGVGEQYF.

The chain has TRBV6-5 and TRBJ2-3; D unresolved. The germline gives CDR1 MNHEY, CDR2 SVGAGI. Trimming shortened V by 5 bases and J by 4 bases, and 7 bases separated the two germline ends. The CDR3 sequence is 12 residues long. DNA of the CDR3: TGTGCCAGCAGTCGAGGAGCAGATACGCAGTATTTT. Protein sequence: CASSRGADTQYF.

This clone was detected once. The V gene is TRBV5-4, the J gene TRBJ1-2; D gene uncertain. V lost 5 bases to trimming and J lost 8 bases, with 16 bases between them. Germline V gene sequence: CDR1 SGHNT, CDR2 YYREEE (reference sequence). CDR3 length equals 13 residues. The DNA for the CDR3 is TGTGCCAGCAGTCCGGTCGGGTCTCACGGCTACACCTTC. Amino acid sequence: CASSPVGSHGYTF. Based on the CDR3 plus reference TRBV5-4 and TRBJ1-2, the full variable domain is ETGVTQSPTHLIKTRGQQVTLRCSSQSGHNTVSWYQQALGQGPQFIFQYYREEENGRGNFPPRFSGLQFPNYSSELNVNALELDDSALYLCASSPVGSHGYTFGSGTRLTVV.

Notes on this clone: A junction boundary mismatches the germline segment, possibly from a read error. The V and J genes are TRBV4-1 and TRBJ2-3, with TRBD2 matching 7 bases. The CDR3 has 14 residues. Germline CDR1 reads MGHRA; CDR2 reads YSYEKL. Here the CDR3 DNA reads TGCGCCAGCAGCCAAGGTCTGTACAGAAGCGGGGACTTTTTT. Its translation is CASSQGLYRSGDFF.

This clone came up once. This chain links TRBV28 with TRBJ1-4; D uncertain. Germline CDR1 MDHEN, CDR2 SYDVKM. The germline V and J ends were trimmed by 4 bases and 0 bases, with 21 bases remaining between them. The CDR3 spans 19 residues. The CDR3 DNA reads TGTGCCAGCAGTTACCCTCGGCTCCGAGCGACTGCAACTAATGAAAAACTGTTTTTT. It codes for CASSYPRLRATATNEKLFF. The variable domain in full, with the rest retrieved from reference TRBV28 and TRBJ1-4, is DVKVTQSSRYLVKRTGEKVFLECVQDMDHENMFWYRQDPGLGLRLIYFSYDVKMKEKGDIPEGYSVSREKKERFSLILESASTNQTSMYLCASSYPRLRATATNEKLFFGSGTQLSVL.

The chain joins TRBV27 to TRBJ2-1; 10 nucleotides agree with TRBD2. This CDR3 has 17 residues. Germline trimming cut 5 bases from V and 9 bases from J; bases unmatched to any gene: 16. The V gene's germline CDR1 is MNHEY and CDR2 SMNVEV (reference sequence). The CDR3 nucleotides read TGTGCCAGCAGTACCCTACCCGGGACTAGCGTTATAAGTGAGCAGTTCTTC. It yields the protein CASSTLPGTSVISEQFF.

CDR3 coding DNA: TGTGCCAGCTCTGAGCGGGCGGCCTACAATGAGCAGTTCTTC. This sequence encodes CASSERAAYNEQFF. The genes are TRBV27 and TRBJ2-1, with D maybe TRBD2 (6 bases). In germline, CDR1 is MNHEY, CDR2 SMNVEV (reference sequence). This CDR3 comprises 14 residues. V dropped 8 bases and J dropped 2 bases, with 13 bases sitting between them.

V usage is TRBV14 and J usage is TRBJ2-7; 8 nucleotides line up with TRBD1. CDR3 length: 16 residues. J was trimmed by 4 bases and V by 0 bases; bases with no gene match: 8. The germline V gene encodes CDR1 SGHDN and CDR2 FVKESK. The CDR3: CASSQDPGQAGYEQYF. Here the CDR3 DNA reads TGTGCCAGCAGCCAAGACCCGGGACAGGCTGGATACGAGCAGTACTTC. Based on the CDR3 plus reference TRBV14 and TRBJ2-7, the full variable domain is EAGVTQFPSHSVIEKGQTVTLRCDPISGHDNLYWYRRVMGKEIKFLLHFVKESKQDESGMPNNRFLAERTGGTYSTLKVQPAELEDSGVYFCASSQDPGQAGYEQYFGPGTRLTVT.

This sequence joins TRBV25-1 and TRBJ2-7, with D unclear. In germline, CDR1 is MGHDK, CDR2 SYGVNS. The length of the CDR3 is 12 residues. Trimming removed 1 base at V and 7 bases at J, with 8 bases between. CDR3 sequence: CASSELSGEQYF. The CDR3 nucleotides read TGTGCCAGCAGTGAATTATCGGGTGAGCAGTACTTC.

The J gene is TRBJ2-2, the V gene TRBV7-2; D is perhaps TRBD2 (5 bases). CDR3 length: 17 amino acids. V was shortened by 2 bases and J by 4 bases, with 17 bases between the two germline ends. Germline V gives CDR1 SGHTA, CDR2 FQGNSA. The CDR3 DNA reads as TGTGCCAGCAGCTTAATCCGTCGAGGGCGGAGCACCGGGGAGCTGTTTTTT. This translates into CASSLIRRGRSTGELFF. Filled out from reference TRBV7-2 and TRBJ2-2, the complete variable domain reads GAGVSQSPSNKVTEKGKDVELRCDPISGHTALYWYRQSLGQGLEFLIYFQGNSAPDKSGLPSDRFSAERTGGSVSTLTIQRTQQEDSAVYLCASSLIRRGRSTGELFFGEGSRLTVL.

This chain joins TRBV10-3 and TRBJ2-3; D is perhaps TRBD1 (6 bases). V was clipped by 11 bases and J by 0 bases, with 15 bases between them. CDR1 is ENHRY, CDR2 SYGVKD, per germline. The CDR3 totals 14 residues. As DNA, the CDR3 is TGTGCCGCCGCGAGACAGGTGAGCACAGATACGCAGTATTTT. Amino acid sequence: CAAARQVSTDTQYF.

This chain links TRBV28 with TRBJ2-1; 11 nucleotides line up with TRBD2. Losses at the gene ends were 5 bases for V and 1 base for J; bases not matched to a gene: 4. The CDR3 extends over 16 amino acids. CDR1 is MDHEN and CDR2 is SYDVKM in the germline V gene. The CDR3 sequence: CASSIIAGGSYNEQFF. The DNA for the CDR3 is TGTGCCAGCAGTATAATAGCGGGAGGGTCCTACAATGAGCAGTTCTTC. Variable domain in full (rest from reference TRBV28 and TRBJ2-1): DVKVTQSSRYLVKRTGEKVFLECVQDMDHENMFWYRQDPGLGLRLIYFSYDVKMKEKGDIPEGYSVSREKKERFSLILESASTNQTSMYLCASSIIAGGSYNEQFFGPGTRLTVL.

The rearrangement joins TRBV5-1 to TRBJ1-1, with a tentative D call TRBD1 (6 bases). The germline V gene encodes CDR1 SGHRS and CDR2 YFSETQ. Deletions cut 4 bases from V and 1 base from J, with 11 bases between. This CDR3 comprises 14 residues. CDR3 coding DNA: TGCGCCAGCAGCGTAACAGGGCCGAACACTGAAGCTTTCTTT. The encoded protein is CASSVTGPNTEAFF.

This rearrangement joins TRBV5-1 to TRBJ2-1; D call uncertain. V dropped 6 bases and J dropped 8 bases, with 12 bases sitting between them. This CDR3 spans 12 amino acids. Germline V gene lookup returns CDR1 SGHRS and CDR2 YFSETQ. Here the CDR3 DNA reads TGCGCCAGCATATCTCCGGAGTATGAGCAGTTCTTC. It specifies CASISPEYEQFF. The entire variable domain, with the rest obtained from reference TRBV5-1 and TRBJ2-1, is as follows: KAGVTQTPRYLIKTRGQQVTLSCSPISGHRSVSWYQQTPGQGLQFLFEYFSETQRNKGNFPGRFSGRQFSNSRSEMNVSTLELGDSALYLCASISPEYEQFFGPGTRLTVL.

The chain has TRBV21-1 and TRBJ2-7; TRBD2, as called in the table, went unchecked against the DNA. TRBV21-1 is a listed pseudogene. CDR3 size: 15 residues. The CDR3 protein is CASARGRGALYEQYF. CDR3 in DNA: TGTGCCAGCGCCCGCGGGAGGGGAGCTCTCTACGAGCAGTACTTC.

V is TRBV7-9 and J is TRBJ2-3, with TRBD2 identical over 8 bases. Germline V gene data show CDR1 as SEHNR and CDR2 as FQNEAQ (reference sequence). This CDR3 has 15 amino acids. Unmatched junction bases numbered 4, after V lost 1 base and J lost 4 bases. The CDR3 sequence: CASSLVGTSADTQYF. CDR3 coding DNA: TGTGCCAGCAGCTTAGTCGGGACTAGTGCAGATACGCAGTATTTT.

Here the CDR3 DNA reads TGTGCCAGCAGTTTAATTCGTGGTAGTGCAGGGGGGTACACTGAAGCTTTCTTT. This codes for CASSLIRGSAGGYTEAFF. This chain uses TRBV28 with TRBJ1-1; 7 positions match TRBD1. CDR1 is MDHEN and CDR2 is SYDVKM in the germline V gene. CDR3 size: 18 residues. Trimming cost V 2 bases and J 3 bases; bases outside gene matches: 15.

Only one count was recorded for this clone. The J gene is TRBJ2-5, the V gene TRBV6-6, with D maybe TRBD2 (5 bases). Germline V gene sequence: CDR1 MNHNY, CDR2 SVGAGI (reference sequence). Trimming cost V 7 bases and J 5 bases, with 11 bases left between them. The CDR3 is 12 residues long. In DNA, the CDR3 is TGTGCCAGCACCCAGGCGGGTGAGACCCAGTACTTC. This encodes CASTQAGETQYF.

The V gene is TRBV7-6, the J gene TRBJ2-5, with 8 nucleotides matching TRBD2. Unmatched junction bases numbered 7, after V lost 4 bases and J lost 12 bases. CDR3 length: 12 residues. Germline V gene sequence: CDR1 SGHVS, CDR2 FNYEAQ. Here the CDR3 DNA reads TGTGCCAGCAGCTCACGCGGGACTAGAGAGTACTTC. Translating it yields CASSSRGTREYF.

The V gene is TRBV30, the J gene TRBJ2-7, with D tentatively TRBD1 (5 bases). There are 13 residues in the CDR3. CDR1 and CDR2 (germline): GTSNPN, SVGIG (reference sequence). With 2 bases removed from V and 6 bases from J, the gap between germline ends came to 14 bases. The CDR3 spells CAWSPKGWSEQYF. The DNA for the CDR3 is TGTGCCTGGAGTCCGAAGGGGTGGTCCGAGCAGTACTTC.